The next 3 T cell receptor beta chains were all read from a single sample in a study of OX40 agonist ivuxolimab in advanced cancers. Some clones are missing from TCRdb's copy, which holds only in-frame ones; the method was immunoSEQ multiplex PCR. The sample lists 60,000 to 100,000 clones, approximately 92% occurring once. Source: CD4+ or CD8+ T cells sorted from blood, taken in a trial of the OX40 agonist ivuxolimab. These receptor sequences come from an adult with an advanced solid tumor such as melanoma, head and neck, liver or kidney cancer.

The chain joins TRBV18 to TRBJ2-7, with D tentatively TRBD2 (6 bases). CDR1 is KGHSH and CDR2 is LQKENI in the germline V gene. V gave up 4 bases and J gave up 2 bases, with 12 bases separating them. CDR3 size: 14 residues. In nucleotides, the CDR3 is TGTGCCAGCTCACTCCCGGGAGTGGCCTACGAGCAGTACTTC. This codes for CASSLPGVAYEQYF.

The gene calls are TRBV6-5 and TRBJ2-3, with D unresolved. The CDR3 consists of 11 residues. Germline V gene data show CDR1 as MNHEY and CDR2 as SVGAGI. V lost 10 bases to trimming and J lost 1 base, with 6 bases between them. CDR3 protein: CATQRTDTQYF. The DNA for the CDR3 is TGTGCCACACAACGCACAGATACGCAGTATTTT.

CDR3 sequence (DNA): TGTGCCAGCAGTACGGGGGTGGGCACCGGGGAGCTGTTTTTT. Amino acids: CASSTGVGTGELFF. The chain joins TRBV7-2 to TRBJ2-2, with D possibly TRBD2 on 6 matching bases. V shed 6 bases and J shed 4 bases, with 12 bases lying between them. The V gene's germline CDR1 is SGHTA and CDR2 FQGNSA. This CDR3 has 14 residues. The complete variable domain, with remaining parts taken from reference TRBV7-2 and TRBJ2-2, reads GAGVSQSPSNKVTEKGKDVELRCDPISGHTALYWYRQSLGQGLEFLIYFQGNSAPDKSGLPSDRFSAERTGGSVSTLTIQRTQQEDSAVYLCASSTGVGTGELFFGEGSRLTVL.